The 9 T cell receptor beta chains below come from one sample, sequenced in a study of CD8+CD57+ T cells in acquired aplastic anemia. Patients sequenced had flow cytometry evidence of CD8+CD57+ cell expansion. Genomic DNA, serving as template, underwent TCR beta VDJ and CDR3 profiling. TCRdb used MiXCR to reprocess the reads, holding one entry per CDR3 protein. The data contain 180,000 or so distinct CDR3 sequences, around 63% of them seen just once; the ten biggest clones take up roughly 42%. Sequenced: sorted CD4+, CD8+, or CD8+CD57+ T cells (not recorded which) from PBMCs. The receptors originated from a human donor with aplastic anemia.

To note about this clonotype: The missing conserved phenylalanine or tryptophan at the end of this CDR3 makes a read error likely. The rearrangement uses TRBV2 and TRBJ2-7; possibly TRBD1 for D (6 bases). V lost 9 bases and J lost 5, with 14 bases in between. CDR1 and CDR2 (germline): SNHLY, FYNNEI. The CDR3 has 12 amino acids. CDR3 DNA sequence: TGTGCCAGAGGAACAGGGTTCAACGAGCAGTACTCC. Its protein is CARGTGFNEQYS.

On this clonotype itself: A read error is likely, as this CDR3 ends without the conserved phenylalanine or tryptophan. The gene calls are TRBV5-4 and TRBJ2-7, with 7 bases lining up with TRBD2. This CDR3 is built from 15 residues. Germline CDR1 is SGHNT and CDR2 is YYREEE (reference sequence). Trimming cost V 0 bases and J 1 base; bases outside gene matches: 4. The CDR3 spells CASSLEIAGSYEQYS. The CDR3 region has the DNA TGTGCCAGCAGCTTGGAGATAGCGGGTTCCTACGAGCAGTACTCC.

The chain couples TRBV5-1 to TRBJ2-7, with 12 bases aligning to TRBD2. In germline, CDR1 is SGHRS, CDR2 YFSETQ. The ends lost 2 bases at V and 3 bases at J; junction bases unmatched: 3. The CDR3 runs to 15 residues. The CDR3, as DNA: TGCGCCAGCAGCTTTACTAGCGGGGGGATCTACGAGCAGTACTTC. Translating gives CASSFTSGGIYEQYF.

CDR3 bases: TGCAGTGTCCAGGGGAACGATGAAGGCTACACCTTC. Encoded protein: CSVQGNDEGYTF. The V and J genes are TRBV20-1 and TRBJ1-2; perhaps TRBD1 as D (6 bases). The germline CDR1 and CDR2 sequences are DFQATT and SNEGSKA (reference sequence). V lost 7 bases, J lost 8 bases, and 17 bases lay in between. This CDR3 is built from 12 residues.

This clonotype was seen many times. This chain uses TRBV7-8 with TRBJ1-1; 7 nucleotides agree with TRBD1. CDR1 and CDR2 from the germline V gene are SGHVS and FQNEAQ. V was pared by 5 bases and J by 8 bases, with 5 bases of the junction left unmatched. The CDR3 extends over 12 amino acids. The chain's CDR3 is CASSVGQVEAFF. CDR3 nucleotide sequence: TGTGCCAGCAGCGTCGGACAGGTGGAAGCTTTCTTT.

The chain links TRBV10-2 to TRBJ2-7, with D perhaps matching TRBD1 (5 bases). CDR3 size: 13 residues. Germline assignment: CDR1 WSHSY and CDR2 SAAADI. Trimming removed 2 bases at V and 6 bases at J, with 11 bases between. CDR3 nucleotide sequence: TGCGCCAGCAGTGAGACGTCAAGGGGCGAGCAGTACTTC. This codes for CASSETSRGEQYF.

Remarks on this clonotype: The junction does not match germline at one end; this may be a read error. This sequence joins TRBV4-2 and TRBJ1-4; the match to TRBD1 covers 9 bases. From germline, CDR1 is LGHNA and CDR2 YNFKEQ. The CDR3 has 15 amino acids. For the CDR3, the DNA is TGTGCCAGCAGCCAAGGTGACAGGGGGGGAGAAAAACCGTTTTTT. It is translated as CASSQGDRGGEKPFF.

The rearrangement joins TRBV19 to TRBJ2-5, with TRBD2 matching 7 bases. The CDR3 contains 15 residues. CDR1 and CDR2 from the germline V gene are LNHDA and SQIVND (reference sequence). V trimming: 6 bases; J trimming: 3 bases; junction bases outside the gene matches: 10. CDR3: CASRGTGGREETQYF. In DNA form, the CDR3 reads TGTGCCAGTAGAGGCACGGGGGGTCGCGAAGAGACCCAGTACTTC.

This clonotype was seen repeatedly, ten times or more. J is TRBJ2-1 and V is TRBV19, with 7 bases lining up with TRBD2. The trim removed 10 bases at V and 9 bases at J, leaving 18 bases unmatched. Germline V gene data show CDR1 as LNHDA and CDR2 as SQIVND (reference sequence). The CDR3 length is 15 residues. The CDR3: CATLAGSRSGAEQFF. The CDR3 DNA reads TGTGCCACCTTAGCCGGGTCGAGAAGCGGGGCTGAGCAGTTCTTC.